This T cell receptor beta chain originates from a study of T cell responses to AZD1222 COVID-19 vaccine. Comment on this clone: Its matching antigen is unknown.

Study-wide points: Spike-specific TCR breadth and depth were elevated following two AZD1222 doses.

Clones were sequenced by immunoSEQ multiplex PCR, and TCRdb holds only the in-frame ones, with some missing. The sample records tens of thousands of clones, approximately 86% being singletons. V was pared by 7 bases and J by 7 bases, with 14 bases between. CDR1 and CDR2 (germline): MNHEY, SMNVEV (reference sequence). CDR3 size: 14 residues. The clonotype originates from an adult in good health. The specimen comprised peripheral blood, sampled on day 0 of AZD1222 vaccination. The rearrangement joins TRBV27 to TRBJ1-6, with D tentatively TRBD1 (5 bases). The CDR3 region is CASNGRGYNSPLHF. CDR3 in DNA: TGTGCCAGCAATGGGAGGGGCTACAATTCACCCCTCCACTTT.